These T cell receptor beta chains were read from a single sample in a study of cytomegalovirus exposure and HLA in healthy donors. Some clones are missing from TCRdb's copy, which holds only in-frame ones; the method was immunoSEQ multiplex PCR. The sample lists approximately 120,000 clones; more than 80% were seen once. The sequenced sample consisted of PBMCs. All receptors derive from a man aged 30 to 45 in good health and CMV-seropositive. The CDR3 runs from the conserved cysteine through the conserved F or W. D genes are given only for firm matches. Clone size is given for some rows only: seen once, a few or many times, or a class if the clone is expanded.

d_call: .; clone_size: .; j_call: TRBJ1-1; v_call: TRBV2; cdr3_aa: CASSGYTSAEAFF; cdr3_nt: TGTGCCAGCAGTGGCTACACGAGCGCTGAAGCTTTCTTT
d_call: .; clone_size: .; j_call: TRBJ1-3; v_call: TRBV5-1; cdr3_aa: CASSLGQLSGNTIYF; cdr3_nt: TGCGCCAGCAGCTTGGGACAGTTATCAGGAAACACCATATATTTT
d_call: .; clone_size: .; j_call: TRBJ1-5; v_call: TRBV4-1; cdr3_aa: CASSQVPPPTPQPQHF; cdr3_nt: TGCGCCAGCAGCCAAGTGCCCCCCCCAACTCCCCAGCCCCAGCATTTT
d_call: .; clone_size: .; j_call: TRBJ1-1; v_call: TRBV6-1; cdr3_aa: CASSEQVRADTEAFF; cdr3_nt: TGTGCCAGCAGTGAACAGGTCAGGGCGGACACTGAAGCTTTCTTT
d_call: TRBD2; clone_size: few; j_call: TRBJ2-1; v_call: TRBV7-2; cdr3_aa: CASSSGLAGVWQFF; cdr3_nt: TGTGCCAGCAGCTCCGGACTAGCGGGGGTGTGGCAGTTCTTC
d_call: TRBD1; clone_size: .; j_call: TRBJ2-7; v_call: TRBV5-1; cdr3_aa: CASSFRDSGYEQYF; cdr3_nt: TGCGCCAGCAGCTTCCGGGACAGCGGATACGAGCAGTACTTC
d_call: .; clone_size: .; j_call: TRBJ2-7; v_call: TRBV6-1; cdr3_aa: CASSDGLVYEQYF; cdr3_nt: TGTGCCAGCAGTGACGGGTTAGTCTACGAGCAGTACTTC
d_call: TRBD1; clone_size: .; j_call: TRBJ2-2; v_call: TRBV9; cdr3_aa: CASSVPKGQGSLNTGELFF; cdr3_nt: TGTGCCAGCAGCGTTCCAAAGGGACAGGGTTCTTTAAACACCGGGGAGCTGTTTTTT
d_call: .; clone_size: .; j_call: TRBJ1-1; v_call: TRBV7-6; cdr3_aa: CASSLSQGNTEAFF; cdr3_nt: TGTGCCAGCAGCTTATCTCAGGGTAACACTGAAGCTTTCTTT
d_call: .; clone_size: .; j_call: TRBJ2-2; v_call: TRBV9; cdr3_aa: CASSVGLASKVTGELFF; cdr3_nt: TGTGCCAGCAGCGTCGGGCTAGCGAGTAAGGTTACCGGGGAGCTGTTTTTT
d_call: TRBD2; clone_size: .; j_call: TRBJ2-7; v_call: TRBV10-3; cdr3_aa: CASASGEPNEQYF; cdr3_nt: TGTGCCAGCGCTAGCGGGGAGCCCAACGAGCAGTACTTC
d_call: .; clone_size: .; j_call: TRBJ1-3; v_call: TRBV7-8; cdr3_aa: CASSYYDGNTIYF; cdr3_nt: TGTGCCAGCAGCTACTATGACGGAAACACCATATATTTT
d_call: .; clone_size: .; j_call: TRBJ2-7; v_call: TRBV6-1; cdr3_aa: CASSDPYEQYF; cdr3_nt: TGTGCCAGCAGTGACCCTTACGAGCAGTACTTC
d_call: .; clone_size: .; j_call: TRBJ1-1; v_call: TRBV5-6; cdr3_aa: CASSLGGGYTEAFF; cdr3_nt: TGTGCCAGCAGCTTGGGGGGGGGTTACACTGAAGCTTTCTTT
d_call: .; clone_size: few; j_call: TRBJ1-6; v_call: TRBV11-2; cdr3_aa: CASSAGQKSPLHF; cdr3_nt: TGTGCCAGCAGCGCCGGACAGAAATCACCCCTCCACTTT
d_call: .; clone_size: .; j_call: TRBJ1-2; v_call: TRBV7-9; cdr3_aa: CASVPSWGHLNYGYTF; cdr3_nt: TGTGCCAGCGTCCCATCTTGGGGACACCTCAACTATGGCTACACCTTC
d_call: .; clone_size: .; j_call: TRBJ1-2; v_call: TRBV5-4; cdr3_aa: CASSLYSDYGYTF; cdr3_nt: TGTGCCAGCAGCTTATACAGTGACTATGGCTACACCTTC
d_call: TRBD1; clone_size: .; j_call: TRBJ1-2; v_call: TRBV7-9; cdr3_aa: CSSSTPGGRGRGYTF; cdr3_nt: TGTTCCAGCAGCACTCCGGGGGGCAGGGGGCGCGGCTACACCTTC
d_call: .; clone_size: .; j_call: TRBJ1-1; v_call: TRBV7-2; cdr3_aa: CASSLVAGYGNTEAFF; cdr3_nt: TGTGCCAGCAGCTTAGTGGCCGGGTATGGGAACACTGAAGCTTTCTTT
d_call: TRBD2; clone_size: .; j_call: TRBJ2-1; v_call: TRBV6-1; cdr3_aa: CASSETGLEGYEQFF; cdr3_nt: TGTGCCAGCAGTGAGACCGGACTAGAGGGGTACGAGCAGTTCTTC
d_call: .; clone_size: .; j_call: TRBJ1-2; v_call: TRBV6-5; cdr3_aa: CASAPGGSYYGYTF; cdr3_nt: TGTGCCAGCGCCCCCGGTGGGAGTTACTATGGCTACACCTTC
d_call: TRBD1; clone_size: few; j_call: TRBJ1-3; v_call: TRBV7-2; cdr3_aa: CASSSPGQSNTIYF; cdr3_nt: TGTGCCAGCAGCTCCCCGGGACAGTCAAACACCATATATTTT
d_call: .; clone_size: .; j_call: TRBJ1-2; v_call: TRBV19; cdr3_aa: CASSNAGANSWGTGYTF; cdr3_nt: TGTGCCAGTAGTAATGCGGGGGCAAATTCTTGGGGGACTGGCTACACCTTC
d_call: TRBD2; clone_size: .; j_call: TRBJ2-2; v_call: TRBV6-4; cdr3_aa: CASSPVPGGRTGELFF; cdr3_nt: TGTGCCAGCAGCCCTGTCCCGGGGGGGCGCACCGGGGAGCTGTTTTTT
d_call: .; clone_size: .; j_call: TRBJ2-7; v_call: TRBV19; cdr3_aa: CASSIKGTYEQYF; cdr3_nt: TGTGCCAGTAGTATCAAGGGGACCTACGAGCAGTACTTC
d_call: TRBD2; clone_size: once; j_call: TRBJ2-5; v_call: TRBV9; cdr3_aa: CASSASTSGGETQYF; cdr3_nt: TGTGCCAGCAGCGCCAGCACTAGCGGGGGAGAGACCCAGTACTTC
d_call: TRBD1; clone_size: once; j_call: TRBJ2-1; v_call: TRBV5-8; cdr3_aa: CASSHITGDFSYNEQFF; cdr3_nt: TGTGCCAGCAGCCATATTACAGGGGATTTCTCCTACAATGAGCAGTTCTTC
d_call: .; clone_size: .; j_call: TRBJ1-1; v_call: TRBV30; cdr3_aa: CAWNTGGARNTEAFF; cdr3_nt: TGTGCCTGGAATACGGGGGGCGCGAGGAACACTGAAGCTTTCTTT
d_call: .; clone_size: .; j_call: TRBJ2-7; v_call: TRBV6-1; cdr3_aa: CASSRQPRQYF; cdr3_nt: TGTGCCAGCAGTCGACAGCCAAGGCAGTACTTC
d_call: .; clone_size: few; j_call: TRBJ2-7; v_call: TRBV12-2; cdr3_aa: CASRLAGLAGGKYF; cdr3_nt: TGTGCAAGTCGCTTAGCAGGACTAGCGGGGGGGAAGTACTTC
d_call: .; clone_size: .; j_call: TRBJ1-3; v_call: TRBV18; cdr3_aa: CASSPRQEPGNTIYF; cdr3_nt: TGTGCCAGCTCACCGCGACAGGAGCCTGGAAACACCATATATTTT
d_call: TRBD2; clone_size: .; j_call: TRBJ2-3; v_call: TRBV30; cdr3_aa: CAWSKRGGVADTQYF; cdr3_nt: TGTGCCTGGAGTAAGCGCGGGGGGGTGGCAGATACGCAGTATTTT
d_call: .; clone_size: .; j_call: TRBJ2-3; v_call: TRBV6-1; cdr3_aa: CASSEILVDTQYF; cdr3_nt: TGTGCCAGCAGTGAAATACTAGTGGATACGCAGTATTTT
d_call: .; clone_size: .; j_call: TRBJ2-7; v_call: TRBV4-1; cdr3_aa: CASSHLTGLTYEQYF; cdr3_nt: TGCGCCAGCAGCCACCTAACAGGGTTAACCTACGAGCAGTACTTC
d_call: TRBD1; clone_size: .; j_call: TRBJ1-6; v_call: TRBV6-5; cdr3_aa: CASSEQGYNSPLHF; cdr3_nt: TGTGCCAGCAGTGAACAGGGGTATAATTCACCCCTCCACTTT
d_call: TRBD2; clone_size: .; j_call: TRBJ2-5; v_call: TRBV2; cdr3_aa: CASSFQQLTSGGETQYF; cdr3_nt: TGTGCCAGCAGTTTCCAGCAATTGACTAGCGGGGGCGAGACCCAGTACTTC
d_call: TRBD2; clone_size: large; j_call: TRBJ2-7; v_call: TRBV6-5; cdr3_aa: CASSYRRGGYEQYF; cdr3_nt: TGTGCCAGCAGTTATAGGCGGGGGGGCTACGAGCAGTACTTC
d_call: .; clone_size: .; j_call: TRBJ2-1; v_call: TRBV5-6; cdr3_aa: CASSLLNSGSEQFF; cdr3_nt: TGTGCCAGCAGCCTACTCAACTCGGGGAGTGAGCAGTTCTTC
d_call: .; clone_size: .; j_call: TRBJ1-2; v_call: TRBV27; cdr3_aa: CASSLRGYYGYTF; cdr3_nt: TGTGCCAGCAGTTTAAGAGGGTACTATGGCTACACCTTC
d_call: TRBD1; clone_size: .; j_call: TRBJ1-6; v_call: TRBV30; cdr3_aa: CAWSTGQGVHSPLHF; cdr3_nt: TGTGCCTGGAGTACGGGACAGGGGGTTCATTCACCCCTCCACTTT
d_call: TRBD1; clone_size: .; j_call: TRBJ2-3; v_call: TRBV2; cdr3_aa: CATTGGVSDTQYF; cdr3_nt: TGTGCCACGACAGGGGGCGTTTCAGATACGCAGTATTTT
d_call: TRBD1; clone_size: .; j_call: TRBJ2-4; v_call: TRBV19; cdr3_aa: CASSIPRTGGVKNIQYF; cdr3_nt: TGTGCCAGTAGTATACCTAGGACAGGGGGGGTCAAAAACATTCAGTACTTC
d_call: TRBD1; clone_size: .; j_call: TRBJ2-7; v_call: TRBV5-1; cdr3_aa: CASSEGQGFYEQYF; cdr3_nt: TGCGCCAGCAGCGAGGGACAGGGGTTCTACGAGCAGTACTTC
d_call: TRBD1; clone_size: few; j_call: TRBJ1-1; v_call: TRBV6-6; cdr3_aa: CASRPGQGSGSTEAFF; cdr3_nt: TGTGCCAGCAGACCGGGACAGGGTAGTGGGAGCACTGAAGCTTTCTTT
d_call: .; clone_size: few; j_call: TRBJ1-1; v_call: TRBV18; cdr3_aa: CASSATGNTEAFF; cdr3_nt: TGTGCCAGCTCAGCGACAGGGAACACTGAAGCTTTCTTT